One sample yielded the 26 T cell receptor beta chains listed below, sequenced in a study of shared clonotypes between healthy human individuals. Profiling relied on immunoSEQ multiplex PCR, and the TCRdb table lists in-frame clones only, not all of them. Among approximately 2.3 million clones, approximately 95% were seen once, and the ten largest hold roughly 0.36%. What was sequenced was naive CD4+ T cells from PBMCs. The subset was: CD45RA+ positively selected. Receptors originate from a man aged 18 to 30 in good health. Some clones in this sample may be carry-over from other donors' samples.

Only one count was recorded for this clone. The chain uses TRBV19 and TRBJ1-2; the D is unclear. Germline V lookup: CDR1 LNHDA, CDR2 SQIVND (reference sequence). The CDR3 loop spans 12 amino acids. Trimming took off 4 bases at V and 6 bases at J, with 9 bases between the two ends. The CDR3 here is CASSNRVDGYTF. The CDR3 DNA follows: TGTGCCAGTAGTAACCGGGTGGATGGCTACACCTTC.

The chain is built from TRBV9 and TRBJ1-5; TRBD1 is a possible D gene (5 bases). With 4 bases removed from V and 2 bases from J, the gap between germline ends came to 13 bases. The germline V gene has CDR1 SGDLS and CDR2 YYNGEE. This CDR3 has 15 residues. The CDR3 here is CASSLQGVRNQPQHF. The CDR3 coding sequence is TGTGCCAGCAGCCTTCAGGGCGTCCGCAATCAGCCCCAGCATTTT.

The chain has TRBV28 and TRBJ1-3, with D hard to call. The CDR3 is made up of 17 amino acids. Trimming removed 5 bases from V and 0 bases from J, with 17 bases in between. In germline, CDR1 is MDHEN, CDR2 SYDVKM. The CDR3 is CASSLTIRVISGNTIYF. The CDR3 nucleotides read TGTGCCAGCAGTCTCACTATCCGAGTTATCTCTGGAAACACCATATATTTT.

This chain joins TRBV28 and TRBJ1-2; 8 bases line up with TRBD1. V gave up 5 bases and J gave up 5 bases; unmatched junction bases: 7. Per germline, CDR1 MDHEN and CDR2 SYDVKM. The CDR3 loop spans 14 amino acids. The CDR3 coding sequence is TGTGCCAGCAGTAAAGGACAGGGTTGGTATGGCTACACCTTC. It codes for CASSKGQGWYGYTF.

This clone was counted once. V is TRBV2 and J is TRBJ2-1, with 9 bases that match TRBD2. The V segment lost 3 bases and the J segment 7 bases; nucleotides outside the gene matches: 10. Looked up from germline, CDR1 is SNHLY and CDR2 is FYNNEI. This CDR3 has 16 amino acids. Here the CDR3 reads CASSEEVAGVWNEQFF. DNA of the CDR3: TGTGCCAGCAGTGAGGAGGTAGCGGGAGTATGGAATGAGCAGTTCTTC.

CDR3 DNA sequence: TGTGCCAGCAGCTTAGAGTCCAGCGGGAGACTTTATTCGCTAGAGACCCAGTACTTC. Protein sequence: CASSLESSGRLYSLETQYF. The J gene is TRBJ2-5, the V gene TRBV7-9; 8 bases line up with TRBD2. CDR3 size: 19 residues. CDR1 is SEHNR and CDR2 is FQNEAQ in the germline V gene (reference sequence). V dropped 1 base and J dropped 4; count of bases not matched to a gene: 17.

This clone occurred once. The J gene is TRBJ1-4, the V gene TRBV5-1; D perhaps matches TRBD1 (5 bases). CDR1 is SGHRS and CDR2 is YFSETQ in the germline V gene. V was clipped by 0 bases and J by 10 bases, with 10 bases between them. The CDR3 has 13 residues. This CDR3 is CASSLDGARKLFF. The CDR3 DNA reads as TGCGCCAGCAGCTTGGACGGGGCCCGAAAACTGTTTTTT.

This chain joins TRBV29-1 and TRBJ2-7, with 8 bases that match TRBD2. This CDR3 has 11 amino acids. The J segment lost 6 bases and the V segment lost 6 bases, leaving 4 bases of the junction unmatched. Germline V gene sequence: CDR1 SQVTM, CDR2 ANQGSEA. CDR3 nucleotide sequence: TGCAGCGTCCACGGGGGGGGCGAGCAGTACTTC. It yields the protein CSVHGGGEQYF.

This sequence joins TRBV18 and TRBJ1-4, with D unclear. Germline V gives CDR1 KGHSH, CDR2 LQKENI. Trimming removed 3 bases from V and 11 bases from J, with 13 bases in between. The length of the CDR3 is 13 residues. The CDR3 sequence is CASSPPGNGKLFF. CDR3 nucleotides: TGTGCCAGCTCACCGCCTGGAAACGGGAAACTGTTTTTT.

The V call is TRBV5-1, the J call TRBJ2-5, with D possibly TRBD1 on 5 matching bases. Germline-derived CDR1 and CDR2 are SGHRS and YFSETQ. Trimming left V 4 bases short and J 1 base short, with 14 bases between. This CDR3 is built from 15 residues. The CDR3 protein is CASSPQRQTQETQYF. CDR3 bases: TGCGCCAGCAGCCCCCAAAGACAGACCCAAGAGACCCAGTACTTC.

The rearrangement joins TRBV5-6 to TRBJ1-1; D remains ambiguous. The CDR3 has 14 amino acids. Per germline, CDR1 SGHDT and CDR2 YYEEEE. V lost 1 base and J 1 base, leaving 8 bases between the germline ends. Here the CDR3 reads CASSLSGKNTEAFF. The CDR3 nucleotides read TGTGCCAGCAGCTTGTCTGGGAAGAACACTGAAGCTTTCTTT.

The chain uses TRBV14 and TRBJ1-2; unclear D gene. V shed 4 bases and J shed 9 bases, with 12 bases lying between them. Germline CDR1 is SGHDN and CDR2 is FVKESK. CDR3 length: 12 amino acids. CDR3 in amino acids: CASSPGGLRYTF. The CDR3 bases are TGTGCCAGCAGCCCAGGTGGGTTGCGCTACACCTTC.

This chain connects TRBV19 to TRBJ2-4, with 11 bases lining up with TRBD1. Losses at the gene ends were 4 bases for V and 4 bases for J; bases not matched to a gene: 9. This CDR3 region has 17 residues. The germline CDR1 and CDR2 sequences are LNHDA and SQIVND (reference sequence). CDR3 in DNA: TGTGCCAGTAGTAGAACCCCGGGGACAGGGGGGAAAAACATTCAGTACTTC. This encodes CASSRTPGTGGKNIQYF.

This sequence joins TRBV6-1 and TRBJ1-3; TRBD1 aligns across 9 bases. The CDR3 contains 15 residues. The V gene end was trimmed by 5 bases and the J gene end by 1 base; junction bases not matched to a gene: 3. Looked up from germline, CDR1 is MNHNS and CDR2 is SASEGT. In DNA form, the CDR3 reads TGTGCCAGCAGTAACAGGGGGCGGTCTGGAAACACCATATATTTT. The encoded protein is CASSNRGRSGNTIYF.

The V gene is TRBV2, the J gene TRBJ2-3, with TRBD2 matching 7 bases. The CDR3 is made up of 16 amino acids. V shed 6 bases, J shed 3 bases, and the junction held 12 bases outside the gene matches. From germline, CDR1 is SNHLY and CDR2 FYNNEI. Here the CDR3 DNA reads TGTGCCAGCAGAGGATCAGCGGGATTTGGTACAGATACGCAGTATTTT. It is translated as CASRGSAGFGTDTQYF.

CDR3 sequence (DNA): TGTGCCAGTAGACCTAACGCGGGGCCCCGGGAGACCCAGTACTTC. Protein product: CASRPNAGPRETQYF. This chain joins TRBV19 and TRBJ2-5; tentative D call: TRBD2 (6 bases). CDR3 length: 15 residues. Germline lookup yields CDR1 LNHDA and CDR2 SQIVND (reference sequence). Trimming removed 6 bases at V and 5 bases at J, with 19 bases between.

V gene TRBV14 combines with J gene TRBJ2-1; D is undetermined. This CDR3 region has 15 residues. V was clipped by 1 base and J by 3 bases, with 10 bases between them. Germline V gene sequence: CDR1 SGHDN, CDR2 FVKESK. CDR3 nucleotide sequence: TGTGCCAGCAGCCAAGGGTCGATTTTCTACAATGAGCAGTTCTTC. Amino acid sequence: CASSQGSIFYNEQFF.

The V and J genes are TRBV30 and TRBJ2-7; D unresolved. CDR3 size: 11 residues. Trimming shortened V by 2 bases and J by 7 bases, and 9 bases separated the two germline ends. The germline CDR1 and CDR2 sequences are GTSNPN and SVGIG (reference sequence). The CDR3 DNA sequence: TGTGCCTGGAGTTGGACGGAGGAGCAGTACTTC. Amino acids: CAWSWTEEQYF.

This chain connects TRBV19 to TRBJ2-2, with 10 nucleotides matching TRBD2. CDR3 length: 14 residues. The germline CDR1 and CDR2 sequences are LNHDA and SQIVND (reference sequence). V lost 5 bases to trimming and J lost 7 bases; unmatched junction nucleotides: 4. The CDR3 DNA sequence: TGTGCCAGTAGTTGGCTAGCGGGAGTCGGGGAGCTGTTTTTT. Protein: CASSWLAGVGELFF.

As for this clone: The identical CDR3 is also encoded by other nucleotide sequences in the sample. The chain combines TRBV7-3 with TRBJ2-7, with 13 bases identical to TRBD2. The V segment lost 2 bases and the J segment 5 bases; nucleotides outside the gene matches: 0. The V gene's germline CDR1 is SGHTA and CDR2 FQGTGA. The CDR3 extends over 14 amino acids. The CDR3 DNA sequence: TGTGCCAGCAGCTTAGGGACTAGCGGGAACGAGCAGTACTTC. It codes for CASSLGTSGNEQYF.

The chain combines TRBV11-2 with TRBJ2-7; no definite D call. This CDR3 comprises 14 residues. Germline V gene data show CDR1 as SGHAT and CDR2 as FQNNGV. V lost 2 bases and J lost 5, with 13 bases in between. For the CDR3, the DNA is TGTGCCAGCAGCTTATTGTCGGATCTGGACGAGCAGTACTTC. It translates to CASSLLSDLDEQYF.

This chain links TRBV18 with TRBJ2-5; D perhaps matches TRBD2 (7 bases). V was pared by 9 bases and J by 4 bases, with 12 bases between. The CDR3 sequence is 12 residues long. Germline CDR1 is KGHSH and CDR2 is LQKENI. CDR3 amino acids: CASTGGPETQYF. CDR3 sequence (DNA): TGTGCCAGTACGGGGGGCCCAGAGACCCAGTACTTC.

This sequence joins TRBV5-1 and TRBJ2-3; D is unclear. The germline CDR1 and CDR2 sequences are SGHRS and YFSETQ. The CDR3 is 11 residues long. Trimming removed 5 bases at V and 6 bases at J, with 7 bases between. CDR3 nucleotide sequence: TGCGCCAGCAGGGGATTCGATACGCAGTATTTT. Protein sequence: CASRGFDTQYF.

The CDR3 is CASSIEVESEQYF. The CDR3 DNA reads as TGTGCCAGTAGTATAGAGGTCGAATCCGAGCAGTACTTC. The V call is TRBV19, the J call TRBJ2-7, with no clear D. This CDR3 spans 13 amino acids. The V end lost 0 bases, the J end lost 6 bases, and 9 bases lay between the germline ends. Germline V gene sequence: CDR1 LNHDA, CDR2 SQIVND (reference sequence).

The chain recombines TRBV27 with TRBJ2-1; D ambiguous. Looked up from germline, CDR1 is MNHEY and CDR2 is SMNVEV (reference sequence). There are 11 residues in the CDR3. The germline V and J ends were trimmed by 7 bases and 10 bases, with 11 bases remaining between them. This CDR3 reads CASMGRLEQFF. The CDR3 DNA reads as TGTGCCAGCATGGGCCGCTTAGAGCAGTTCTTC.

The chain is built from TRBV5-4 and TRBJ2-2, with 9 nucleotides matching TRBD2. The CDR3 loop spans 17 amino acids. Germline V lookup: CDR1 SGHNT, CDR2 YYREEE (reference sequence). V lost 0 bases, J lost 5 bases, and 8 bases stayed unmatched. CDR3 region: CASSLGAGGPNTGELFF. For the CDR3, the DNA is TGTGCCAGCAGCTTGGGGGCGGGAGGGCCTAATACCGGGGAGCTGTTTTTT.